A selection of T cell receptor beta chains follows, all from one sample in a study of radiotherapy plus CTLA-4 blockade in lung cancer. Generated by immunoSEQ multiplex PCR, the TCRdb table keeps only in-frame clones and is missing some. Of about 120,000 clones in the sample, just under 90% were seen once. The sequences come from peripheral blood, collected from a patient treated with radiotherapy plus ipilimumab. The receptors come from a human donor with non-small cell lung cancer that progressed on radiotherapy plus ipilimumab. The CDR3 runs from the conserved cysteine through the conserved F or W. A D gene is named only where the DNA matches it firmly. Clone size is stated in some rows and not others, as once, few, many or a class when expanded.

D gene	V gene	clone size	J gene	CDR3 DNA	CDR3 protein
NA	TRBV6-5	NA	TRBJ2-5	TGTGCCAGCAGTTTCACGACAGGTTGGCAAGAGACCCAGTACTTC	CASSFTTGWQETQYF
TRBD1	TRBV18	NA	TRBJ1-1	TGTGCCAGCTCACGTGACAGGGGTAACACTGAAGCTTTCTTT	CASSRDRGNTEAFF
NA	TRBV5-6	NA	TRBJ2-2	TGTGCCAGCAGCTTCCCGGGTGGCACCGGGGAGCTGTTTTTT	CASSFPGGTGELFF
TRBD2	TRBV7-9	NA	TRBJ2-3	TGTGCCAGCAGCCACCGGGGGGTTAGCACAGATACGCAGTATTTT	CASSHRGVSTDTQYF
NA	TRBV2	NA	TRBJ2-7	TGTGCCAGCGACTCAGGGGCAGAACCCTACGAGCAGTACTTC	CASDSGAEPYEQYF
NA	TRBV30	NA	TRBJ1-5	TGTGCCTGGACAGGAGGCTTAGATCAGCCCCAGCATTTT	CAWTGGLDQPQHF
NA	TRBV2	NA	TRBJ2-1	TGTGCCAGCAAAAAGGACAGTATCTCCTACAATGAGCAGTTCTTC	CASKKDSISYNEQFF
NA	TRBV30	NA	TRBJ2-1	TGTGCCTGGAGGGATCGATACAATGAGCAGTTCTTC	CAWRDRYNEQFF
TRBD2	TRBV27	NA	TRBJ2-6	TGTGCCAGCTGCGCGGTAGCGGGAGGAGGTGGGGCCAACGTCCTGACTTTC	CASCAVAGGGGANVLTF
TRBD2	TRBV10-2	NA	TRBJ2-1	TGCGCCAGCAGTCCACTAGCGGGAGCGGGTGAGCAGTTCTTC	CASSPLAGAGEQFF
NA	TRBV6-1	NA	TRBJ1-5	TGTGCCAGCAGGTGGCAGGGAGGAAATCAGCCCCAGCATTTT	CASRWQGGNQPQHF
NA	TRBV6-6	NA	TRBJ1-5	TGTGCCAGCAGTGGGGGCCCCTCCAATCAGCCCCAGCATTTT	CASSGGPSNQPQHF
TRBD2	TRBV11-2	NA	TRBJ2-3	TGTGCCAGCAGCGCCGGACTAGCGGGAGTTACAGATACGCAGTATTTT	CASSAGLAGVTDTQYF
NA	TRBV14	NA	TRBJ1-1	TGTGCCAGCAGCCCCATCCGAGCGGCGAACACTGAAGCTTTCTTT	CASSPIRAANTEAFF
TRBD2	TRBV9	NA	TRBJ2-3	TGTGCCAGCAGCGTAGCGGGGACTAGCGGGACCCGAAATACGCAGTATTTT	CASSVAGTSGTRNTQYF
TRBD2	TRBV19	NA	TRBJ2-5	TGTGCCAGTAGTATGTCCCTAGCGGGAGGCTGGGAGACCCAGTACTTC	CASSMSLAGGWETQYF
NA	TRBV11-2	NA	TRBJ1-4	TGTGCCAGCACCAGCGGGCCTCTCCGCGGTGAAAAACTGTTTTTT	CASTSGPLRGEKLFF
NA	TRBV4-1	NA	TRBJ2-1	TGCGCCAGCAGCCAATCGGCGGGCCAGAAGACTAATGAGCAGTTCTTC	CASSQSAGQKTNEQFF
NA	TRBV7-2	NA	TRBJ2-4	TGTGCCGTCAGCCGGGGGTCCAGCCCCCACATTCAGTACTTC	CAVSRGSSPHIQYF
TRBD2	TRBV29-1	NA	TRBJ2-1	TGCAGCGCGCGGGAGGGCCGGGCAGGTGAGCAGTTCTTC	CSAREGRAGEQFF
NA	TRBV9	NA	TRBJ2-3	TGTGCCAGCAGCGTTCTAAGCGACACAGATACGCAGTATTTT	CASSVLSDTDTQYF
TRBD2	TRBV5-1	NA	TRBJ2-3	TGCGCCAGCAGCTTGTACAAACTAGCGGGAGTTGCGTCAGATACGCAGTATTTT	CASSLYKLAGVASDTQYF
TRBD1	TRBV7-9	NA	TRBJ2-5	TGTGCCAGCAGCCTAACAGGGGGCGCGGGGGAGACCCAGTACTTC	CASSLTGGAGETQYF
NA	TRBV7-6	once	TRBJ1-5	TGTGCCAGCAGCTTATACCCAACCAAACCCAATCAGCCCCAGCATTTT	CASSLYPTKPNQPQHF
TRBD2	TRBV5-6	NA	TRBJ2-3	TGTGCCAGCAGCTTGCGGCCAGCGGGAGTTCCAGATACGCAGTATTTT	CASSLRPAGVPDTQYF
TRBD1	TRBV7-8	NA	TRBJ2-1	TGTGCCAGCAGCCCTCGACAGGGGAGTCCCTACAATGAGCAGTTCTTC	CASSPRQGSPYNEQFF
TRBD1	TRBV5-1	NA	TRBJ2-7	TGCGCCAGCAGCTCGGGTGACAGGGGGGGGGAGCAGTACTTC	CASSSGDRGGEQYF
TRBD1	TRBV10-3	NA	TRBJ2-3	TGTGCCATCAAGCAGACAGGGACCACAGATACGCAGTATTTT	CAIKQTGTTDTQYF
NA	TRBV5-1	NA	TRBJ2-3	TGCGCCAGCAGCTTGGCTCTAGCATCTGATACGCAGTATTTT	CASSLALASDTQYF
NA	TRBV10-3	few	TRBJ1-2	TGTGCCATCAGTGAGTCAAGGGGCTATGGCTACACCTTC	CAISESRGYGYTF
NA	TRBV19	NA	TRBJ1-3	TGTGCCAGTAGTCTTGGAAACACCATATATTTT	CASSLGNTIYF
NA	TRBV5-1	NA	TRBJ2-1	TGCGCCAGCAGCTTGGGCCCCGGGCCGGGTGATGTGCAGTTCTTC	CASSLGPGPGDVQFF
TRBD2	TRBV27	NA	TRBJ2-1	TGTGCCAGCATCGGGAGCGGGAGAATCTACAATGAGCAGTTCTTC	CASIGSGRIYNEQFF
TRBD2	TRBV15	NA	TRBJ2-1	TGTGCCACCGAAAGTACTGGCGGGAGCTCCTACAATGAGCAGTTCTTC	CATESTGGSSYNEQFF
TRBD1	TRBV27	NA	TRBJ1-5	TGTGCCAGCAGTACCGGGACAGGGATGAGGCCCCAGCATTTT	CASSTGTGMRPQHF
NA	TRBV6-6	NA	TRBJ2-2	TGTGCCAGCAGTTACTCCGGGAGTTACCCCGGGGAGCTGTTTTTT	CASSYSGSYPGELFF
NA	TRBV4-2	NA	TRBJ2-1	TGTGCCAGCAGCCAAGATCTGTTCAGCCTAAATGAGCAGTTCTTC	CASSQDLFSLNEQFF
TRBD2	TRBV18	NA	TRBJ2-5	TGTGCCAGCTCACTCCTGTGGCTAGCGGGACAAGAGACCCAGTACTTC	CASSLLWLAGQETQYF
NA	TRBV11-3	NA	TRBJ1-2	TGTGCCAGCAGCTTAGACAGGAGATATGGCTACACCTTC	CASSLDRRYGYTF
TRBD2	TRBV10-3	NA	TRBJ2-1	TGTGCCATCAAAGGGACTAGCGTTTACAATGAGCAGTTCTTC	CAIKGTSVYNEQFF
NA	TRBV5-1	once	TRBJ2-3	TGCGCCAGCAGCTCCACGGGACTGTACACAGATACGCAGTATTTT	CASSSTGLYTDTQYF
NA	TRBV19	NA	TRBJ2-2	TGTGCCAGTAGTTCGACTTCGGTGTCGGTTAACACCGGGGAGCTGTTTTTT	CASSSTSVSVNTGELFF